This TCR beta chain appears in the sequencing data of a study of T cells in Graves' hyperthyroidism and ophthalmopathy. Researchers amplified the TCR beta CDR3 regions from RNA transcripts. The HTBI primer set was used in a first-round RT-PCR of the TCR CDR3. TCRdb called the multiplex PCR reads again in MiXCR, with one record for every CDR3 protein. The sample lists some 550,000 distinct CDR3 sequences; about a sixth were seen once. Study outcomes and limitations: Using 13 V-J features, a model discriminated ophthalmopathy from stable hyperthyroidism.

Uncontrolled infection, other autoimmune disease, pregnancy and lactation each barred patients from inclusion. CDR3 length: 16 residues. V lost 3 bases and J lost 1; bases outside the gene matches: 8. CDR1 is SGDLS and CDR2 is YYNGEE in the germline V gene. To note about this clonotype: Its antigen is currently unknown.

The genes are TRBV9 and TRBJ2-7; 9 bases are shared with TRBD1. This TCR came from a woman in her thirties or forties with Graves' ophthalmopathy. Source material: blood. CDR3 nucleotide sequence: TGTGCCAGCAGCGCCGGACAGGGGTATTGGTCCTACGAGCAGTACTTC. This gives the protein CASSAGQGYWSYEQYF.